The sequence of this TCR beta chain was determined in a study of blood T cell repertoires in COVID-19. Study-wide background: The analysed material was cDNA or gDNA that came from T cells, B-cell-depleted T cells, or PBMCs.

This clone was detected once. The CDR3 runs to 14 residues. Germline V lookup: CDR1 MNHEY, CDR2 SVGAGI. V was shortened by 8 bases and J by 8 bases, with 21 bases between the two germline ends. In the authors' workflow: Nucleated cell counts were estimated from reference gene primer amplification. Only in-frame clones appear in the TCRdb table, and some are missing; sequencing was by immunoSEQ multiplex PCR. The V and J calls and clone size come from that table; D and trimming were worked out from the DNA. This sample has some 34,000 clones, with more than 80% found just once. The chain recombines TRBV6-5 with TRBJ1-1; maybe TRBD1 (6 bases). This clonotype was sampled from a human donor in a cohort sampled during active COVID-19. The specimen sequenced was peripheral blood. The CDR3 loop is CASRRGAEATEAFF. CDR3 in DNA: TGTGCCAGCCGGCGGGGGGCTGAGGCCACCGAAGCTTTCTTT.